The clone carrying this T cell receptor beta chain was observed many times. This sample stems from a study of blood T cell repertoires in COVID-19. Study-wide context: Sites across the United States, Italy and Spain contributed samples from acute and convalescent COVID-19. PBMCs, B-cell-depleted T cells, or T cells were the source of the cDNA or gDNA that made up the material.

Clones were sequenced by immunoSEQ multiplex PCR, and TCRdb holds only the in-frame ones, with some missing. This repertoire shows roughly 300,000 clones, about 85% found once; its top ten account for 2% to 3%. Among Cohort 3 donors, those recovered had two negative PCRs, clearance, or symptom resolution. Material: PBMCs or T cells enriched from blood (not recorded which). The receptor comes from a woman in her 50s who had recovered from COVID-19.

The CDR3 DNA sequence: TGTGCCAGTAGTGAGACCCGACAGGGGGAGCAGTTCTTC. This gives the protein CASSETRQGEQFF. The rearrangement joins TRBV19 to TRBJ2-1; TRBD1 matches at 8 bases. CDR3 length: 13 residues. The V gene end was trimmed by 5 bases and the J gene end by 10 bases; junction bases not matched to a gene: 7. The germline V gene encodes CDR1 LNHDA and CDR2 SQIVND (reference sequence).